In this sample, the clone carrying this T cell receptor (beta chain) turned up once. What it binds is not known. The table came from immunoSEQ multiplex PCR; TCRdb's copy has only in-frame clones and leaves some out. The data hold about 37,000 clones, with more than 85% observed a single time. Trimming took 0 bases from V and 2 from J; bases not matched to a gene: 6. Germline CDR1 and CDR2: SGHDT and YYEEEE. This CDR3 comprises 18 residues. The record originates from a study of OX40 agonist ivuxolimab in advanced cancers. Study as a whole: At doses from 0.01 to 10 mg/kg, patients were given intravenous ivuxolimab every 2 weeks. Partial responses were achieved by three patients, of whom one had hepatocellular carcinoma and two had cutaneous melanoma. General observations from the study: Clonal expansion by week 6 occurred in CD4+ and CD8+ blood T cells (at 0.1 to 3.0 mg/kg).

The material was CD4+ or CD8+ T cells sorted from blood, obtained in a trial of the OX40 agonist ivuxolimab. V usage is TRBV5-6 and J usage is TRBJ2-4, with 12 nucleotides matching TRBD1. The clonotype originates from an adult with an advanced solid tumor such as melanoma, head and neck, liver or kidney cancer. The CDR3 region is CASSLAGQGASSKNIQYF. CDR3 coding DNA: TGTGCCAGCAGCTTGGCGGGACAGGGGGCTTCTTCCAAAAACATTCAGTACTTC.